This TCR beta chain comes out of a study of blood T cell repertoires in COVID-19. Study at large: Researchers got acute and convalescent COVID-19 samples from the United States, Italy and Spain. The cDNA or gDNA used as material had been derived from T cells, B-cell-depleted T cells, or PBMCs.

Per the study methods: Reference gene primer amplification gave nucleated cell count estimates. Sequencing used immunoSEQ multiplex PCR; TCRdb keeps in-frame clones, though not all of them. D and trimming were read from the DNA, whereas the V and J calls and clone size are those reported in that table. The sample holds about 44,000 clones; around 87% are singletons and the top ten take 23%. The CDR3 consists of 12 residues. J gave up 5 bases and V 6 bases, and 4 bases lay outside the gene matches. Germline loops: CDR1 SQVTM, CDR2 ANQGSEA. The chain uses TRBV29-1 and TRBJ2-5, with 9 positions matching TRBD2. Sequencing input: peripheral blood. The sequence was obtained from an elderly woman in a cohort sampled during active or convalescent COVID-19. CDR3 nucleotide sequence: TGCAGCGTCACTAGCGGGCCGGAGACCCAGTACTTC. Translating it yields CSVTSGPETQYF.